Shown below are 27 T cell receptor beta chains from a single sample sequenced in a study of post-analysis software for immune sequencing data. General observations from the study: Relative to controls, patients had several TRBV segments at higher frequency, with TRBV5-6, TRBV5-1 and TRBV20-1 among these.

Antigens for these TCRs are unknown. Prepared TCR beta cDNA libraries contained unique molecular identifiers. TCRdb re-derived calls from the PCR reads in MiXCR, one entry per CDR3 protein. In the table there are hundreds of thousands of distinct CDR3 sequences, 25% to 30% of which are singletons. The sequenced sample consisted of blood. The receptor source for this set is a girl between 5 and 17 years old with multiple sclerosis.

This chain links TRBV29-1 with TRBJ1-2; D is perhaps TRBD1 (5 bases). CDR3 size: 11 residues. V was clipped by 5 bases and J by 5 bases, with 9 bases between them. In germline, CDR1 is SQVTM, CDR2 ANQGSEA. CDR3 in amino acids: CSVRDRYGYTF. Written as DNA, the CDR3 is TGCAGCGTTAGGGACCGTTATGGCTACACCTTC.

This clonotype has just a few counts. The chain carries TRBV28 and TRBJ2-4; 8 bases align to TRBD1. Germline V gene sequence: CDR1 MDHEN, CDR2 SYDVKM. The CDR3 loop spans 13 amino acids. The V gene end was trimmed by 6 bases and the J gene end by 4 bases; junction bases not matched to a gene: 2. The CDR3: CASRGTGKNIQYF. DNA of the CDR3: TGTGCCAGCAGAGGGACAGGAAAAAACATTCAGTACTTC.

This clonotype was observed a handful of times. The V and J genes are TRBV7-2 and TRBJ1-6; 8 nucleotides line up with TRBD1. Losses at the gene ends were 6 bases for V and 0 bases for J; bases not matched to a gene: 7. CDR1 is SGHTA and CDR2 is FQGNSA in the germline V gene. The CDR3 loop spans 17 amino acids. CDR3 nucleotides: TGTGCCAGCAGATGGACAGGGAGGGACTCCTATAATTCACCCCTCCACTTT. It is translated as CASRWTGRDSYNSPLHF.

CDR3 region: CASSRTDNSPLHF. CDR3 DNA: TGTGCCAGCAGCCGGACAGATAATTCACCCCTCCACTTT. The gene calls are TRBV3-1 and TRBJ1-6; a weak D match, TRBD1 (6 bases). The CDR3 extends over 13 amino acids. Trimming removed 4 bases from V and 5 bases from J, with 6 bases in between. Per germline, CDR1 LGHDT and CDR2 YNNKEL (reference sequence).

This clonotype showed up just a few times. This chain uses TRBV20-1 with TRBJ2-6; D uncertain. The length of the CDR3 is 16 residues. Germline V CDR1 and CDR2: DFQATT, SNEGSKA (reference sequence). The V and J ends lost 2 bases and 0 bases respectively, with 11 bases between them. CDR3 sequence reads: CSARQLGSSGANVLTF. Here the CDR3 DNA reads TGCAGTGCTAGACAATTAGGGTCCTCTGGGGCCAACGTCCTGACTTTC.

The rearrangement uses TRBV4-3 and TRBJ2-2; the match to TRBD2 covers 8 bases. Losses at the gene ends were 0 bases for V and 6 bases for J; bases not matched to a gene: 6. CDR1 LGHNA and CDR2 YSLEER come from the germline V gene. CDR3 length equals 16 residues. The CDR3 region is CASSQDRVAGSGELFF. Written as DNA, the CDR3 is TGCGCCAGCAGCCAAGATAGGGTAGCGGGGTCCGGGGAGCTGTTTTTT.

The chain recombines TRBV5-1 with TRBJ2-3, with 7 bases matching TRBD1. Germline values: CDR1 SGHRS, CDR2 YFSETQ. CDR3 length equals 17 residues. Losses at the gene ends were 4 bases for V and 5 bases for J; bases not matched to a gene: 16. In nucleotides, the CDR3 is TGCGCCAGCAGCCCCAATAAGGGGGCAGGGATTTTAGATACGCAGTATTTT. This codes for CASSPNKGAGILDTQYF.

V and J are TRBV20-1 and TRBJ1-6; TRBD1 matches at 9 bases. Germline assignment: CDR1 DFQATT and CDR2 SNEGSKA (reference sequence). V shed 6 bases, J shed 7 bases, and the junction held 10 bases outside the gene matches. The CDR3 loop spans 15 amino acids. The CDR3 is CSAPGSGTGNSPLHF. CDR3 DNA sequence: TGCAGTGCCCCGGGGTCCGGGACAGGGAATTCACCCCTCCACTTT.

The rearrangement joins TRBV7-9 to TRBJ2-5; perhaps D is TRBD1 or TRBD2 (5 bases each). From germline, CDR1 is SEHNR and CDR2 FQNEAQ (reference sequence). This CDR3 has 14 amino acids. V shed 6 bases and J shed 2 bases, with 13 bases lying between them. For the CDR3, the DNA is TGTGCCAGCAGGCCCGGGGCTTTACAAGAGACCCAGTACTTC. It is translated as CASRPGALQETQYF.

J is TRBJ2-1 and V is TRBV11-2; D may be TRBD1 or TRBD2 (6 bases each). V dropped 3 bases and J dropped 5 bases, with 14 bases sitting between them. This CDR3 is 15 amino acids long. Germline loops: CDR1 SGHAT, CDR2 FQNNGV. CDR3 sequence: CASSLGAGGHNEQFF. The CDR3 DNA reads TGTGCCAGCAGCTTGGGGGCCGGGGGCCACAATGAGCAGTTCTTC.

This rearrangement joins TRBV29-1 to TRBJ2-3, with TRBD1 identical over 10 bases. Trimming at V came to 8 bases and at J to 4 bases, leaving 9 bases not matched to a gene. Per germline, CDR1 SQVTM and CDR2 ANQGSEA. The CDR3 is 14 amino acids. CDR3 sequence (DNA): TGCAGCACCTGGGGACAGGGGCGGGCAGATACGCAGTATTTT. As protein: CSTWGQGRADTQYF.

The chain employs TRBV10-3 and TRBJ2-1; 11 nucleotides agree with TRBD2. V gave up 3 bases and J gave up 6 bases; unmatched junction bases: 7. The CDR3 has 16 residues. Germline V gives CDR1 ENHRY, CDR2 SYGVKD. Here the CDR3 reads CAISDQLAGAGNEQFF. DNA for the CDR3: TGTGCCATCAGTGACCAACTAGCGGGGGCGGGCAATGAGCAGTTCTTC.

A few counts support this clonotype. The chain carries TRBV7-9 and TRBJ2-5; 8 bases match TRBD2. The CDR3 totals 15 residues. The ends lost 3 bases at V and 13 bases at J; junction bases unmatched: 16. Germline CDR1 is SEHNR and CDR2 is FQNEAQ (reference sequence). The CDR3 reads CASSFRRGAPTKTYF. The CDR3 DNA follows: TGTGCCAGCAGCTTCAGGCGGGGGGCCCCGACTAAGACGTACTTC.

There are many counts of this clonotype. This chain links TRBV29-1 with TRBJ2-1; 12 bases map to TRBD2. Looked up from germline, CDR1 is SQVTM and CDR2 is ANQGSEA. This CDR3 has 16 residues. V dropped 5 bases and J dropped 2; count of bases not matched to a gene: 7. The CDR3 region has the DNA TGCAGCGTTTTAAGGACTAGCGGGGAGGCCTACAATGAGCAGTTCTTC. It translates to CSVLRTSGEAYNEQFF.

This clonotype was recorded many times. The genes are TRBV20-1 and TRBJ1-6; D is unclear. Trimming took 2 bases from V and 7 from J, leaving 6 bases between them. Germline CDR1 reads DFQATT; CDR2 reads SNEGSKA (reference sequence). The CDR3 runs to 12 residues. The chain's CDR3 is CSARRVNSPLHF. Here the CDR3 DNA reads TGCAGTGCTAGACGGGTCAATTCACCCCTCCACTTT.

The sample holds one count of this clonotype. V and J are TRBV2 and TRBJ1-4; possibly TRBD1 for D (6 bases). Germline loops: CDR1 SNHLY, CDR2 FYNNEI. V was cut by 11 bases and J by 7 bases, with 17 bases left in between. The CDR3 is 13 residues long. This chain's CDR3 is CAGLQGSGEKLFF. CDR3 sequence (DNA): TGTGCCGGCTTACAGGGATCTGGTGAAAAACTGTTTTTT.

This clonotype was seen a few times. The V and J genes are TRBV20-1 and TRBJ1-4; D might be TRBD1 (5 bases). The CDR3 consists of 15 residues. The germline CDR1 and CDR2 sequences are DFQATT and SNEGSKA (reference sequence). Deletions cut 0 bases from V and 7 bases from J, with 15 bases between. The CDR3 is CSARDLGATFEKLFF. The CDR3 coding sequence is TGCAGTGCTAGAGATCTAGGGGCGACGTTTGAAAAACTGTTTTTT.

This chain connects TRBV20-1 to TRBJ2-1; a weak D match, TRBD1 (5 bases). The J call is doubtful: the DNA matches TRBJ2-7 better. The CDR3 consists of 15 residues. Germline values: CDR1 DFQATT, CDR2 SNEGSKA (reference sequence). The CDR3 coding sequence is TGCAGTGCCGCAACCCCGGACAACTCCTACAATGAGCAGTACTTC. Amino acid sequence: CSAATPDNSYNEQYF.

In this sample, this clonotype turned up a few times. The chain is built from TRBV7-2 and TRBJ2-3, with D unclear. The V gene lost 2 bases and the J gene lost 0 bases, with 9 bases spanning the gap. CDR3 length equals 15 residues. Germline CDR1 SGHTA, CDR2 FQGNSA. The CDR3 protein is CASSLQSTSTDTQYF. The CDR3 DNA is TGTGCCAGCAGCTTACAGTCGACTAGCACAGATACGCAGTATTTT. The full variable domain, rest sourced from reference TRBV7-2 and TRBJ2-3, is GAGVSQSPSNKVTEKGKDVELRCDPISGHTALYWYRQSLGQGLEFLIYFQGNSAPDKSGLPSDRFSAERTGGSVSTLTIQRTQQEDSAVYLCASSLQSTSTDTQYFGPGTRLTVL.

The chain recombines TRBV7-9 with TRBJ2-1, with 7 bases identical to TRBD1. CDR1 is SEHNR, CDR2 FQNEAQ, per germline (reference sequence). The CDR3 is 16 amino acids. The trim removed 6 bases at V and 8 bases at J, leaving 16 bases unmatched. CDR3 nucleotides: TGTGCCAGCAGACTAACGGGCAGGGGGTCTCTGGATGAGCAGTTCTTC. The encoded protein is CASRLTGRGSLDEQFF. The entire variable domain, with the rest obtained from reference TRBV7-9 and TRBJ2-1, is as follows: DTGVSQNPRHKITKRGQNVTFRCDPISEHNRLYWYRQTLGQGPEFLTYFQNEAQLEKSRLLSDRFSAERPKGSFSTLEIQRTEQGDSAMYLCASRLTGRGSLDEQFFGPGTRLTVL.

This chain uses TRBV4-3 with TRBJ2-6; a possible D gene is TRBD1 (5 bases). The CDR3 is 15 amino acids. The V gene's germline CDR1 is LGHNA and CDR2 YSLEER. V was shortened by 3 bases and J by 0 bases, with 6 bases between the two germline ends. The CDR3 loop is CASSQDNSGANVLTF. CDR3 nucleotides: TGCGCCAGCAGCCAGGACAACTCTGGGGCCAACGTCCTGACTTTC.

The J gene is TRBJ2-1, the V gene TRBV20-1; no clear D gene. Trimming stripped 3 bases from V and 10 bases from J, with 13 bases between. The CDR3 has 12 residues. Per germline, CDR1 DFQATT and CDR2 SNEGSKA (reference sequence). The CDR3 DNA reads as TGCAGTGCTAGGCCCCTGGTTACAGAGCAGTTCTTC. Its translation: CSARPLVTEQFF.

The chain combines TRBV20-1 with TRBJ2-5; possible D gene TRBD1, 6 bases. The J call could be wrong; TRBJ2-7 is a better fit for the DNA end. Germline values: CDR1 DFQATT, CDR2 SNEGSKA (reference sequence). The CDR3 covers 15 residues. CDR3 loop: CSAHQPHGQTYEQYF. DNA of the CDR3: TGCAGTGCGCATCAGCCCCACGGACAGACTTACGAGCAGTACTTC.

The rearrangement joins TRBV7-2 to TRBJ2-2; 7 positions agree with TRBD2. Trimming at V came to 3 bases and at J to 0 bases, leaving 1 base not matched to a gene. Germline CDR1 and CDR2: SGHTA and FQGNSA. CDR3 size: 15 residues. Written as DNA, the CDR3 is TGTGCCAGCAGCTTGGGGGGGACGAACACCGGGGAGCTGTTTTTT. Its translation: CASSLGGTNTGELFF.

This clonotype was recorded a few times. The genes are TRBV20-1 and TRBJ2-7; tentative D call: TRBD1 (5 bases). The CDR3 runs 16 residues. V was shortened by 3 bases and J by 2 bases, with 20 bases between the two germline ends. The germline V gene has CDR1 DFQATT and CDR2 SNEGSKA (reference sequence). The CDR3 DNA reads as TGCAGTGCTAGGCCTGGGGCGGCAATTCCCCCCTACGAGCAGTACTTC. This sequence encodes CSARPGAAIPPYEQYF.

Worth noting for this clonotype: Mismatch with germline at one junction end may stem from a read error. The rearrangement joins TRBV19 to TRBJ2-7, with 13 positions matching TRBD2. The CDR3 is 16 residues long. Germline loops: CDR1 LNHDA, CDR2 SQIVND (reference sequence). This CDR3 reads CASSIDGTSGNYKQYF. As DNA, the CDR3 is TGTGCCAGTAGTATAGACGGGACTAGCGGGAACTACAAGCAGTACTTC.

The V gene is TRBV5-5, the J gene TRBJ2-1, with D perhaps TRBD2 (6 bases). From germline, CDR1 is SGHKS and CDR2 YYEKEE (reference sequence). V was pared by 5 bases and J by 4 bases, with 10 bases between. The CDR3 length is 13 residues. CDR3 protein: CASSWRGYNEQFF. For the CDR3, the DNA is TGTGCCAGCAGTTGGAGGGGATACAATGAGCAGTTCTTC.